Below are 2 T cell receptor beta chains sequenced from a single sample in a study of vaccination and CD4 T cells after COVID-19. Documented treatment: approximately nine-day PBMC culture with coronavirus spike peptide pools or control peptides (ViraFEST assay). These receptors lack a known antigen. Sequencing of DNA taken from cultured CD4+ T cells relied on the Oncomine TCR Beta short-read assay. TCRdb re-analysed the PCR reads in MiXCR, keeping a single row per CDR3 protein. The data contain about 4,600 distinct CDR3 sequences, around two fifths of them singletons. The material sequenced was CD4+ T cells from blood, cultured in vitro. Receptor source: a human donor who had recovered from COVID-19.

This clonotype was seen a handful of times. The chain joins TRBV20-1 to TRBJ1-5; 8 nucleotides agree with TRBD1. Germline V gene lookup returns CDR1 DFQATT and CDR2 SNEGSKA (reference sequence). V was clipped by 0 bases and J by 6 bases; unmatched bases: 13. CDR3 length: 17 amino acids. The DNA for the CDR3 is TGCAGTGCTAGAGACCGAACACCTCAGGGGGCCCTTCAGCCCCAGCATTTT. This translates into CSARDRTPQGALQPQHF.

The CDR3 spells CASTPGGHTPRGYTF. Written as DNA, the CDR3 is TGTGCCAGCACACCCGGGGGACACACCCCGCGGGGCTACACCTTC. V usage is TRBV19 and J usage is TRBJ1-2; D perhaps matches TRBD1 (6 bases). The CDR3 is 15 amino acids. V was shortened by 9 bases and J by 8 bases, with 25 bases between the two germline ends. Germline values: CDR1 LNHDA, CDR2 SQIVND (reference sequence).